One and the same sample provided the 10 T cell receptor beta chains below, sequenced in a study of cytomegalovirus exposure and HLA in healthy donors. Researchers ran the PCR with 60 Vbeta and 13 Jbeta primers. Sequenced by immunoSEQ multiplex PCR; TCRdb stores in-frame clones only, minus some. Here the sample spans tens of thousands of clones, 65% to 85% being singletons. Source material: PBMCs. The receptors stem from a man aged 25 to 40 in good health and CMV-seronegative.

This chain links TRBV27 with TRBJ2-6; no clear D. Per germline, CDR1 MNHEY and CDR2 SMNVEV (reference sequence). This CDR3 is built from 19 residues. V was cut by 3 bases and J by 2 bases, with 20 bases left in between. The CDR3 nucleotides are TGTGCCAGCAGTTTCCGTTTTGGAGTCAGCACTCCTGGGGCCAACGTCCTGACTTTC. This gives the protein CASSFRFGVSTPGANVLTF.

The rearrangement joins TRBV4-2 to TRBJ1-2; no reliable D call. There are 15 residues in the CDR3. CDR1 and CDR2 from the germline V gene are LGHNA and YNFKEQ. Trimming took 1 base from V and 4 from J, leaving 13 bases between them. DNA for the CDR3: TGTGCCAGCAGCCAAGCTGTGCCGAGATCCTATGGCTACACCTTC. Protein product: CASSQAVPRSYGYTF.

V gene TRBV5-1 combines with J gene TRBJ2-1; TRBD1 agrees at 8 bases. The CDR3 consists of 15 residues. Germline V gene data show CDR1 as SGHRS and CDR2 as YFSETQ. Trimming took 4 bases from V and 7 from J; bases not matched to a gene: 10. The CDR3 is CASSPNDRGGNEQFF. DNA for the CDR3: TGCGCCAGCAGCCCAAATGACAGGGGCGGGAATGAGCAGTTCTTC. Filled out from reference TRBV5-1 and TRBJ2-1, the complete variable domain reads KAGVTQTPRYLIKTRGQQVTLSCSPISGHRSVSWYQQTPGQGLQFLFEYFSETQRNKGNFPGRFSGRQFSNSRSEMNVSTLELGDSALYLCASSPNDRGGNEQFFGPGTRLTVL.

V and J are TRBV5-4 and TRBJ1-2, with 9 nucleotides matching TRBD1. V dropped 4 bases and J dropped 0; count of bases not matched to a gene: 7. CDR1 is SGHNT and CDR2 is YYREEE in the germline V gene (reference sequence). CDR3 size: 16 residues. CDR3 sequence: CASSVGQGPSNYGYTF. The CDR3 DNA reads TGTGCCAGCAGCGTCGGACAGGGGCCTTCTAACTATGGCTACACCTTC. Together with reference TRBV5-4 and TRBJ1-2, the CDR3 gives the full variable domain: ETGVTQSPTHLIKTRGQQVTLRCSSQSGHNTVSWYQQALGQGPQFIFQYYREEENGRGNFPPRFSGLQFPNYSSELNVNALELDDSALYLCASSVGQGPSNYGYTFGSGTRLTVV.

J is TRBJ2-7 and V is TRBV7-2; a weak D match, TRBD1 (5 bases). Trimming removed 1 base at V and 7 bases at J, with 17 bases between. The CDR3 is 15 residues long. CDR1 is SGHTA, CDR2 FQGNSA, per germline. CDR3 loop: CASSLDRGLGQEQYF. The CDR3 coding sequence is TGTGCCAGCAGCTTAGACCGTGGCTTGGGGCAAGAGCAGTACTTC.

V usage is TRBV9 and J usage is TRBJ1-1; 7 bases are shared with TRBD1. V dropped 1 base and J dropped 3; count of bases not matched to a gene: 6. The CDR3 is 15 residues long. CDR1 is SGDLS, CDR2 YYNGEE, per germline. The CDR3 nucleotides are TGTGCCAGCAGCGTATTAGGGGGCGCCGACACTGAAGCTTTCTTT. Its protein is CASSVLGGADTEAFF.

The chain recombines TRBV5-4 with TRBJ1-1; D not resolved. CDR3 size: 12 residues. CDR1 and CDR2 from the germline V gene are SGHNT and YYREEE (reference sequence). V was trimmed by 7 bases and J by 3 bases, leaving 10 bases between them. Here the CDR3 reads CASQSRDTEAFF. In DNA, the CDR3 is TGTGCCAGCCAATCCCGGGACACTGAAGCTTTCTTT.

The chain links TRBV6-1 to TRBJ2-5; 10 positions agree with TRBD2. This CDR3 has 15 residues. The V gene's germline CDR1 is MNHNS and CDR2 SASEGT. Trimming at V came to 8 bases and at J to 4 bases, leaving 10 bases not matched to a gene. The CDR3 DNA reads as TGTGCCAGCTTCCAGCGGGGGGGCCCGCGAGAGACCCAGTACTTC. Protein: CASFQRGGPRETQYF.

The CDR3 DNA is TGTGCCAGCAGCGTAGGAGGTCTCAATTCACCCCTCCACTTT. Encoded protein: CASSVGGLNSPLHF. The chain uses TRBV9 and TRBJ1-6; no clear D. The germline V gene has CDR1 SGDLS and CDR2 YYNGEE. Between the trimmed V and J ends, which lost 0 bases and 7 bases, there was a span of 8 bases. The CDR3 has 14 amino acids.

V and J are TRBV9 and TRBJ2-5, with TRBD1 identical over 9 bases. Germline CDR1 reads SGDLS; CDR2 reads YYNGEE. V lost 0 bases, J lost 2 bases, and 8 bases stayed unmatched. The CDR3 runs 17 residues. The CDR3 protein is CASSVGPAGQGQETQYF. The CDR3 bases are TGTGCCAGCAGCGTAGGCCCAGCGGGACAGGGACAAGAGACCCAGTACTTC.